This T cell receptor (beta chain) stems from a study of shared clonotypes between healthy human individuals (dated by TCRdb to about 2020). As for the study more broadly: The cohort comprised a couple of women and a few men aged 18 to 49 years. Between about 0.94 and 10 billion PBMCs per donor were obtained by leukapheresis. Libraries were prepared and TCR repertoires were sequenced by different laboratories using diverse techniques, in order to increase sequencing depth and limit assay-specific biases. For each donor, CD4 naive and CD4 memory were each run on three plates, CD8 naive on two plates, and CD8 memory on one plate. To estimate repertoire size and how much clonotypes are shared between individuals, the study performed deep sequencing of blood TCR repertoires from roughly five healthy adults.

The germline V gene yields MDHEN for CDR1 and SYDVKM for CDR2. Inclusive of the bounding cysteine and phenylalanine, the CDR3 is 14 residues long. Only the CDR3 region is kept as DNA, spanning 42 bases read in frame from base 1. V drops 5 bases and J drops 0 bases, leaving 11 bases in between. What the study reported, not specific to this receptor: Because the study included a small number of donors, the genetic and exposure-history diversity represented was limited. Clonotypes shared by all four sorted-subset donors showed higher generation probabilities than non-shared clonotypes. Pairwise subsampling indicated that sequencing depth was expected to affect the degree of clonotype sharing among donors. Incomplete sequencing was indicated by rarefaction of sorted-subset datasets, despite the large sequencing depth. Estimated clonotype richness was generally larger for naive than for memory subsets. Sampling was restricted to blood, and TCR repertoires in tissue are likely to differ from TCR repertoires in blood. Sharing across a few donors was observed for approximately 4.6% of naive CD4, under 4% of naive CD8, 2.3% of memory CD4, and around 0.44% of memory CD8 clonotypes.

Points on this clone: Its recognized antigen is unknown. Per-base qualities were not stored, and no clone one base away is much larger.

CD8 naive samples were obtained by positive selection for CCR7 among CD45RO-negative cells, yielding a CD45RA+CCR7+ population from which TemRA cells were excluded. Healthy HIV-negative adults with no recently reported acute infections or vaccinations were included as donors. Every donor was a Caucasian adult living in Nashville, Tennessee, USA. After blood collection by leukapheresis, PBMCs were isolated using Ficoll-Histopaque density gradient centrifugation and then cryopreserved in the vapor phase of liquid nitrogen. Analytical flow cytometry was used to check the purity and quantity of each magnetically sorted T cell population. From each sorted fraction, genomic DNA was isolated and quantified by UV absorbance on a Nanodrop 2000c. TCR CDR3 regions were amplified from genomic DNA by multiplex PCR using the deep immunoSEQ assay. Extracted genomic DNA from each cell subset was distributed evenly across all wells of several immunoSEQ 96-well plates, and each plate was treated as a replicate. For sorted subsets, each replicate PCR was loaded with about 0.2 ug genomic DNA, equivalent to about 33,000 T cell genomes. Purified libraries were measured with a Qubit 3.0 fluorometer, size-checked on a Bioanalyzer 2100, and measured again with the KAPA Library Quantification kit. Each immunoSEQ 96-well plate was sequenced on its own single-read 150-cycle Illumina NextSeq 550 flow cell. The paper's processing steps were these. Because the immunoSEQ output included only junctional sequences and no quality scores, the filtering could not be the same as the filtering used for full-length reads. To assign V/J genes and CDR3, sequences were annotated against IMGT germline references using PyIR, a Python wrapper for IgBLAST v1.9. Reads were filtered out if the reads had weak V/J assignments (E-value above 1e-6), no CDR3, stop codons, out-of-frame junctions, or ambiguous translated residues. A V3J clonotype was defined by an identical inferred V gene, J gene, and CDR3 amino acid sequence. To compute the percentage overlap between repertoires, the number of shared unique clonotypes was divided by the size of the smaller repertoire. Three approaches were used to assess repertoire richness: RTK rarefaction, the Chao1 estimator, and Recon v2.1 estimates of unobserved clonotypes. Generation probabilities were computed with OLGA for all TCRbeta clonotypes obtained by the gDNA method from a few donors. TCRdb took over this immuneACCESS table, retaining in-frame rearrangements with V and J assigned. Such tables are incomplete; in checked studies, under half of the missing clones stem from an unresolved V gene, and the remainder is unexplained. That table gives V, J and clone size, and the DNA gave D and trimming. The sample includes millions of clones, with 93% observed a single time. Around 1.7% of the sample is held by the ten biggest clonotypes.

Material for sequencing was naive CD8+ T cells from PBMCs. Reading the label with the study, this specimen's cell subset or site is: CD45RA+CCR7+. This receptor was obtained from a man aged 18 to 30 in good health. Some clones in this sample may be carry-over from other donors' samples. This chain is built from TRBV28 and TRBJ2-7; TRBD1 is possibly the D segment (6 matching bases). The CDR3 region reads CASSPRGFSYEQYF. Here is the DNA: TGTGCCAGCAGTCCCAGGGGCTTCTCCTACGAGCAGTACTTC.